This TCR beta chain was documented in a study of cytomegalovirus exposure and HLA in healthy donors. General study findings and limits: Using a false discovery rate of 0.05, a later analysis showed that 16,951 TCR beta sequences were associated with HLA alleles.

Each donor was nominally healthy when sampled (though unrecorded immune exposures were likely). Both 60 Vbeta primers and 13 Jbeta primers went into the PCR. Using immunoSEQ multiplex PCR, the repertoire was profiled, and TCRdb retains in-frame clones only, with some absent. The sample comprises over 50,000 clones, 60% to 80% of which are singletons, and about 17% rests with the top ten. This CDR3 is built from 16 residues. Deletions cut 1 base from V and 1 base from J, with 12 bases between. Germline lookup yields CDR1 LNHDA and CDR2 SQIVND (reference sequence). Comments on this clone: Its antigen is undetermined.

This receptor was identified in a man between 35 and 55 years old in good health and CMV-seropositive. This rearrangement joins TRBV19 to TRBJ2-3; D is possibly TRBD1 (5 bases). The sequenced material came from PBMCs. The DNA of the CDR3 is TGTGCCAGTAGTATAGTTTGGCAGGGTGGCACAGATACGCAGTATTTT. Protein sequence: CASSIVWQGGTDTQYF.